Given below is one T cell receptor beta chain in context. Its antigen is unknown. Trimming took 2 bases from V and 7 from J, leaving 15 bases between them. From germline, CDR1 is KGHSH and CDR2 LQKENI. The CDR3 loop spans 16 amino acids. The data stem from a study of lymphopenia after photon versus proton radiotherapy. Overall study results and limits: After lymphocyte nadir, photon-treated repertoires showed oligoclonal expansion, especially CD8+ Temra.

Assay used: immunoSEQ multiplex PCR; TCRdb lists only in-frame clones, some missing. The sample includes about 29,000 clones, about 91% of them seen just once. This TCR was sampled from a woman aged 55-70 years with cholangiocarcinoma. Some clones in this sample may be carry-over from other donors' samples. The chain is built from TRBV18 and TRBJ1-6, with D tentatively TRBD1 (6 bases). The sample consisted of peripheral blood, taken from a patient treated with proton-based radiotherapy. The DNA for the CDR3 is TGTGCCAGCTCACCAAGGGCAGGGGCCATGAATTCACCCCTCCACTTT. It is translated as CASSPRAGAMNSPLHF.